This TCR beta chain came from a study of cytomegalovirus exposure and HLA in healthy donors. CDR1 is SGHRS and CDR2 is YFSETQ in the germline V gene. The CDR3 has 14 amino acids. V was shortened by 4 bases and J by 5 bases, with 14 bases between the two germline ends. This PCR relied on a set of 60 Vbeta primers and 13 Jbeta primers. Generated by immunoSEQ multiplex PCR, the TCRdb table keeps only in-frame clones and is missing some. The table includes roughly 180,000 clones, 8.5% to 10% detected once. This sequence joins TRBV5-1 and TRBJ2-3, with a possible D match to TRBD1 (6 bases). The TCR comes from a woman aged 25-40 years in good health and CMV-seropositive. The sequencing sample was made of PBMCs. The CDR3 DNA reads as TGCGCCAGCAGCCTCACAGGGATGCGAGATACGCAGTATTTT. It is translated as CASSLTGMRDTQYF.